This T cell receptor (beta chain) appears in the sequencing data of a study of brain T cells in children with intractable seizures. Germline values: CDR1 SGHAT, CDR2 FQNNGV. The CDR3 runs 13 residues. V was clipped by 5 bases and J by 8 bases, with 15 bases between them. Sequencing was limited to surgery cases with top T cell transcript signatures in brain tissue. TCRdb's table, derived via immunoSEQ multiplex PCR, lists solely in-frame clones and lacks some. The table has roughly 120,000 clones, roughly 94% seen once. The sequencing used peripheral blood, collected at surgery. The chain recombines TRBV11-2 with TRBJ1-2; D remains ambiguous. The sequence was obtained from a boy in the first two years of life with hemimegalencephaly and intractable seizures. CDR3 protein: CASSPVGVGGYTF. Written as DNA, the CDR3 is TGTGCCAGCAGCCCAGTTGGGGTCGGCGGCTACACCTTC.